The rows below give T cell receptor beta chains drawn from one sample of a study of cytomegalovirus exposure and HLA in healthy donors. The protocol was immunoSEQ multiplex PCR, while the TCRdb copy is restricted to in-frame clones and leaves out a portion. This sample has approximately 99,000 clones, with approximately 96% found just once. Sequenced material: PBMCs. These receptors all come from a woman under 30 in good health and CMV-seronegative. The CDR3 runs from the conserved cysteine through the conserved F or W. D genes are given only for firm matches. Rows give clone size only sometimes, using once, few, many, or a class for an expanded clone.

v_call: TRBV19; clone_size: -; d_call: -; j_call: TRBJ2-7; cdr3_nt: TGTGCCAGTAGTACCCCCCTCAACAGGGTCCCCTACGAGCAGTACTTC; cdr3_aa: CASSTPLNRVPYEQYF
v_call: TRBV2; clone_size: -; d_call: -; j_call: TRBJ1-4; cdr3_nt: TGTGCCAGCAGGGACAGAGGGGAAAAACTGTTTTTT; cdr3_aa: CASRDRGEKLFF
v_call: TRBV4-2; clone_size: -; d_call: -; j_call: TRBJ1-6; cdr3_nt: TGTGCCAGCAGCCAAACGGGGATATGGAATTCACCCCTCCACTTT; cdr3_aa: CASSQTGIWNSPLHF
v_call: TRBV5-4; clone_size: -; d_call: -; j_call: TRBJ2-7; cdr3_nt: TGTGCCAGCAGCTTGGCCGGGATCTACGAGCAGTACTTC; cdr3_aa: CASSLAGIYEQYF
v_call: TRBV5-4; clone_size: few; d_call: -; j_call: TRBJ1-2; cdr3_nt: TGTGCCAGCCAAAGAGGCGGTTCCCGTGGCTACACCTTC; cdr3_aa: CASQRGGSRGYTF
v_call: TRBV5-1; clone_size: -; d_call: TRBD1; j_call: TRBJ1-1; cdr3_nt: TGCGCCAGCAGCTGGGCGACAGGGGGCAAGGTTGTAAACACTGAAGCTTTCTTT; cdr3_aa: CASSWATGGKVVNTEAFF
v_call: TRBV28; clone_size: -; d_call: -; j_call: TRBJ2-7; cdr3_nt: TGTGCCAGCAGTTTATTGATGGGTGGGTCGGTAGGGGCTAGCTCCTACGAGCAGTACTTC; cdr3_aa: CASSLLMGGSVGASSYEQYF
v_call: TRBV7-9; clone_size: -; d_call: TRBD1; j_call: TRBJ1-1; cdr3_nt: TGTGCCAGCAGCCCCAGACAGGGGGGGATGAACACTGAAGCTTTCTTT; cdr3_aa: CASSPRQGGMNTEAFF
v_call: TRBV11-2; clone_size: -; d_call: -; j_call: TRBJ2-2; cdr3_nt: TGTGCCAGCAGCCCTGGGGCCTTAGGGACCGGGGAGCTGTTTTTT; cdr3_aa: CASSPGALGTGELFF
v_call: TRBV7-2; clone_size: -; d_call: -; j_call: TRBJ1-1; cdr3_nt: TGTGCCAGCAGCTTATCACCAGGTAACACTGAAGCTTTCTTT; cdr3_aa: CASSLSPGNTEAFF
v_call: TRBV6-7; clone_size: -; d_call: TRBD2; j_call: TRBJ2-5; cdr3_nt: TGTGCCAGCACCGTAGCGGGGGAGCACCAAGAGACCCAGTACTTC; cdr3_aa: CASTVAGEHQETQYF
v_call: TRBV28; clone_size: -; d_call: -; j_call: TRBJ2-7; cdr3_nt: TGTGCCAGCTGTAATGGGGCAGGGTCGAGGGGGAACTACGAGCAGTACTTC; cdr3_aa: CASCNGAGSRGNYEQYF
v_call: TRBV5-1; clone_size: -; d_call: TRBD2; j_call: TRBJ2-3; cdr3_nt: TGCGCCAGCAGCTTAACTAGCGGGGGTCTCACAGATACGCAGTATTTT; cdr3_aa: CASSLTSGGLTDTQYF
v_call: TRBV4-3; clone_size: -; d_call: TRBD1; j_call: TRBJ1-4; cdr3_nt: TGCGCCAGCAGCGGGAAGGGGCCGGGACAGGGTGCAACTAATGAAAAACTGTTTTTT; cdr3_aa: CASSGKGPGQGATNEKLFF
v_call: TRBV2; clone_size: -; d_call: -; j_call: TRBJ2-2; cdr3_nt: TGTGCCACCAGACAAAACGCCGGGGAGCTGTTTTTT; cdr3_aa: CATRQNAGELFF
v_call: TRBV13; clone_size: once; d_call: TRBD2; j_call: TRBJ2-1; cdr3_nt: TGTGCCAGCAGTACCGAGGGACTAGTGGACGATGAGCAGTTCTTC; cdr3_aa: CASSTEGLVDDEQFF
v_call: TRBV5-6; clone_size: -; d_call: -; j_call: TRBJ2-2; cdr3_nt: TGTGCCAGCAGCTTGATGAAGCTTGCCGGGGAGCTGTTTTTT; cdr3_aa: CASSLMKLAGELFF
v_call: TRBV2; clone_size: -; d_call: TRBD2; j_call: TRBJ2-1; cdr3_nt: TGTGCCAGCAGTACGGTTAGCGGGGAGCCAACCTACAATGAGCAGTTCTTC; cdr3_aa: CASSTVSGEPTYNEQFF
v_call: TRBV27; clone_size: -; d_call: TRBD1; j_call: TRBJ1-5; cdr3_nt: TGTGCCGCAGCAGGGGGGCCTAATCAGCCCCAGCATTTT; cdr3_aa: CAAAGGPNQPQHF
v_call: TRBV19; clone_size: -; d_call: TRBD2; j_call: TRBJ2-2; cdr3_nt: TGTGCCAGTAGTATAGGGGAGGGCACCGGGGAGCTGTTTTTT; cdr3_aa: CASSIGEGTGELFF
v_call: TRBV7-8; clone_size: -; d_call: -; j_call: TRBJ1-1; cdr3_nt: TGTGCCAGCAGCTTAGAACGGGATCTGAACACTGAAGCTTTCTTT; cdr3_aa: CASSLERDLNTEAFF
v_call: TRBV18; clone_size: -; d_call: TRBD2; j_call: TRBJ2-5; cdr3_nt: TGTGCCAGCTCACCAGATGGACTAGCGGGGGCACAAGAGACCCAGTACTTC; cdr3_aa: CASSPDGLAGAQETQYF